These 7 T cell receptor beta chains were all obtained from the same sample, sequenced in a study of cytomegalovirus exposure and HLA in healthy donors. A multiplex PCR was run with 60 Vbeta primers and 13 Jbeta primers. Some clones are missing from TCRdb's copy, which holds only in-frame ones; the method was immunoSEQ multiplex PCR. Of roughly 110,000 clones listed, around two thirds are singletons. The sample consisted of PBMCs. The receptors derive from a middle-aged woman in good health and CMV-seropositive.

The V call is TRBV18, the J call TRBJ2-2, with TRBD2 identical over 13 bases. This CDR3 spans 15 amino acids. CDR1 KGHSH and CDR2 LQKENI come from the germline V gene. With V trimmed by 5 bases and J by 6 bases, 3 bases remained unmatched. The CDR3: CASSSTSGGSGELFF. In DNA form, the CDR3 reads TGTGCCAGCTCATCGACTAGCGGGGGGTCCGGGGAGCTGTTTTTT.

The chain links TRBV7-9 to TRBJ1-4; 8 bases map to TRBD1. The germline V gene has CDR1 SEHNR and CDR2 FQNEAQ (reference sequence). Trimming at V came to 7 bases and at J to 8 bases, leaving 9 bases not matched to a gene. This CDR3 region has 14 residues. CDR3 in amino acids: CASTHGQGQEKLFF. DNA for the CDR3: TGTGCCAGCACTCATGGACAGGGCCAGGAAAAACTGTTTTTT.

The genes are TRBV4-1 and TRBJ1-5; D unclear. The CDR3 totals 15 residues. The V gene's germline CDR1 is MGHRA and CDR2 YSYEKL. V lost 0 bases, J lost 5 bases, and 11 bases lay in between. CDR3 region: CASSQDTARDQPQHF. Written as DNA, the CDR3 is TGCGCCAGCAGCCAAGACACCGCTAGAGATCAGCCCCAGCATTTT.

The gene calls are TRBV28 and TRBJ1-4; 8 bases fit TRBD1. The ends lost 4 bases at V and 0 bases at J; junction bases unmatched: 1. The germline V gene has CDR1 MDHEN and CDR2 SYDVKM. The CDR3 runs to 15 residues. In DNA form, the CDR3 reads TGTGCCAGCAGTTCAGGGGGCCCAACTAATGAAAAACTGTTTTTT. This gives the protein CASSSGGPTNEKLFF.

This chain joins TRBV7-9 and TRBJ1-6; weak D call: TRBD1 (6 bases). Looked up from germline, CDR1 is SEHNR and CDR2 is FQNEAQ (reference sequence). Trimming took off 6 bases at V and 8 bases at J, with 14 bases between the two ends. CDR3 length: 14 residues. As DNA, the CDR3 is TGTGCCAGCAGTCTGCCCAGGGGTGATTCACCCCTCCACTTT. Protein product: CASSLPRGDSPLHF.

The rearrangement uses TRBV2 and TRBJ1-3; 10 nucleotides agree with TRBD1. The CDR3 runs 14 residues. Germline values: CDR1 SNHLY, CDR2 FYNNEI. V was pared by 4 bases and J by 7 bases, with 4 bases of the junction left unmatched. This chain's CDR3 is CASSAGTGANTIYF. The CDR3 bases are TGTGCCAGCAGTGCGGGGACAGGGGCTAACACCATATATTTT.

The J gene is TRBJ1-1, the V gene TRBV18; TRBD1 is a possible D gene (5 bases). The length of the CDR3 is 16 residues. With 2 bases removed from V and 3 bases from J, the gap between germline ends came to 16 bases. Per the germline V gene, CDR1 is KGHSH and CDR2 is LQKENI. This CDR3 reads CASSPSTGTGDTEAFF. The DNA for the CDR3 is TGTGCCAGCTCACCATCCACAGGAACTGGAGACACTGAAGCTTTCTTT.